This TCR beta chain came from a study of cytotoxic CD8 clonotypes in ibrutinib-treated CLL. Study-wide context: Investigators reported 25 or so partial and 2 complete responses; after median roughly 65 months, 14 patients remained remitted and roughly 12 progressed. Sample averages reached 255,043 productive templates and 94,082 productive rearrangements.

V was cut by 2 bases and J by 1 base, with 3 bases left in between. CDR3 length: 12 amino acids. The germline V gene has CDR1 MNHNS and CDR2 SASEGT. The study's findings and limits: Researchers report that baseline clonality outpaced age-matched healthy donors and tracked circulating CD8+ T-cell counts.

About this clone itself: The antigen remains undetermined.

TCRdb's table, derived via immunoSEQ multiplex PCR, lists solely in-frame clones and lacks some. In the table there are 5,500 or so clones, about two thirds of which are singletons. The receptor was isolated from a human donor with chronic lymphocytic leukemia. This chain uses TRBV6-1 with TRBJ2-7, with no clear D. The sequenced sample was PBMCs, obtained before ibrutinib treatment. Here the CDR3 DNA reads TGTGCCAGCAGTGAATCATCCTACGAGCAGTACTTC. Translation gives CASSESSYEQYF.